These 9 T cell receptor beta chains share one sample of origin, sequenced in a study of glioma-infiltrating T cells after dendritic cell vaccination. This table comes from immunoSEQ multiplex PCR, and its TCRdb copy is limited to in-frame clones, with some not included. The sample carries 55,000 to 70,000 clones, 80% to 85% recorded once. Specimen: blood, collected before dendritic cell vaccination. The source is a human donor with glioblastoma.

CDR3 nucleotide sequence: TGTGCCTGGAGTGTCAAGACAGGGAGGACAGATACGCAGTATTTT. Its protein product is CAWSVKTGRTDTQYF. This chain uses TRBV30 with TRBJ2-3; a weak D match, TRBD1 (7 bases). Trimming pared 0 bases from V and 3 bases from J, leaving 13 bases between. Germline CDR1 and CDR2: GTSNPN and SVGIG (reference sequence). The CDR3 has 15 amino acids.

In this sample, this clone turned up once. This rearrangement joins TRBV27 to TRBJ2-3; tentatively, D is TRBD2 (5 bases). V lost 2 bases and J lost 3, with 9 bases in between. The CDR3 is 14 amino acids. Germline V gene sequence: CDR1 MNHEY, CDR2 SMNVEV (reference sequence). The CDR3 region is CASSLAPGTDTQYF. The CDR3 nucleotides are TGTGCCAGCAGTTTAGCTCCGGGGACAGATACGCAGTATTTT.

The gene calls are TRBV5-5 and TRBJ1-6, with 8 nucleotides matching TRBD1. CDR1 and CDR2 from the germline V gene are SGHKS and YYEKEE (reference sequence). CDR3 length equals 15 residues. The trim removed 0 bases at V and 9 bases at J, leaving 5 bases unmatched. Here the CDR3 reads CASSLASGGSSPLHF. CDR3 sequence (DNA): TGTGCCAGCAGCTTGGCCTCAGGGGGCAGTTCACCCCTCCACTTT.

The rearrangement links TRBV12-2 to TRBJ2-1; the table's D gene call, TRBD1, was not cross checked with the DNA. TRBV12-2 is noted as a pseudogene. There are 16 residues in the CDR3. Here the CDR3 reads CASRLATDREGDEQFF. The CDR3 DNA follows: TGTGCAAGTCGCTTAGCAACGGACAGGGAAGGGGATGAGCAGTTCTTC.

The chain carries TRBV28 and TRBJ1-1, with D unresolved. This CDR3 has 14 residues. Germline V lookup: CDR1 MDHEN, CDR2 SYDVKM. Trimming removed 6 bases from V and 1 base from J, with 12 bases in between. CDR3 residues: CASRTPQRNTEAFF. In DNA, the CDR3 is TGTGCCAGCAGGACACCCCAGAGGAACACTGAAGCTTTCTTT.

The chain uses TRBV4-1 and TRBJ2-1, with 7 bases fitting TRBD1. CDR1 is MGHRA and CDR2 is YSYEKL in the germline V gene. V lost 5 bases to trimming and J lost 4 bases; unmatched junction nucleotides: 8. The CDR3 has 15 residues. CDR3 in amino acids: CASSLTGATYNEQFF. CDR3 bases: TGCGCCAGCAGCTTAACAGGGGCCACATACAATGAGCAGTTCTTC.

J is TRBJ2-5 and V is TRBV10-3, with 7 nucleotides matching TRBD1. V shed 4 bases, J shed 2 bases, and the junction held 1 base outside the gene matches. CDR1 and CDR2 from the germline V gene are ENHRY and SYGVKD. This CDR3 contains 13 residues. CDR3 amino acids: CAISAGQQETQYF. DNA of the CDR3: TGTGCCATCAGTGCGGGACAGCAAGAGACCCAGTACTTC.

The chain recombines TRBV6-8 with TRBJ1-2; D is possibly TRBD1 (5 bases). V dropped 2 bases and J dropped 4 bases, with 8 bases sitting between them. Germline V gene lookup returns CDR1 MNHGY and CDR2 SAAAGT. CDR3 size: 13 residues. CDR3 in DNA: TGTGCCAGCAGTTACCAGGGTACCTATGGCTACACCTTC. It encodes CASSYQGTYGYTF.

This clone was recorded once. The J gene is TRBJ2-3, the V gene TRBV18; TRBD1 matches 9 bases. This CDR3 is built from 15 residues. After removal of 6 bases from V and 5 bases from J, the junction contained 9 bases not matched to a gene. Germline V CDR1 and CDR2: KGHSH, LQKENI. CDR3 amino acids: CASSQGTGTVDTQYF. The CDR3 bases are TGTGCCAGCTCCCAAGGGACAGGGACGGTAGATACGCAGTATTTT.